This T cell receptor (beta chain) came from a study of T-cell reconstitution after alpha-beta-depleted transplantation in children. V was trimmed by 0 bases and J by 8 bases, leaving 13 bases between them. The CDR3 has 14 residues. The germline V gene has CDR1 LGHNA and CDR2 YSLEER. Using unique molecular identifiers, the investigators prepared the TCRbeta library. TCRdb re-called the PCR reads with MiXCR, one entry per CDR3 protein. The data show approximately 500,000 distinct CDR3 sequences, approximately 10% seen once. At least ten counts were recorded for this clonotype. The TCR sequence derives from a child aged 2 to 10 with inherited bone marrow failure, due to receive a stem cell transplant. The starting material was PBMCs, obtained before TCRalphabeta/CD19-depleted stem cell transplant. This chain joins TRBV4-3 and TRBJ1-2, with a weak D call TRBD1 (5 bases). In DNA form, the CDR3 reads TGCGCCAGCAGCCAAGACAATGGGGGTTCGGGCTACACCTTC. Amino acids: CASSQDNGGSGYTF.